The 31 T cell receptor beta chains reported below all come from one sample, sequenced in a study of read filtering for tumor transcriptome and immune sequencing. From approximately 400 ng of RNA, a library with molecular barcoded alpha/delta and beta/gamma adaptors was made. TCRdb re-called the reads through MiXCR, storing one row per CDR3 protein. The sample shows tens of thousands of distinct CDR3 sequences, about 13% of them seen only once. Source material: a population of CD138-negative cells sorted from bone marrow. The receptors stem from a donor at least 40 years old with multiple myeloma.

This clonotype has a count of ten or more. The chain couples TRBV7-9 to TRBJ2-7; no firm D call. The CDR3 sequence is 11 residues long. V dropped 3 bases and J dropped 5 bases, with 5 bases sitting between them. Germline V gene sequence: CDR1 SEHNR, CDR2 FQNEAQ (reference sequence). This CDR3 is CASSFGHEQYF. In DNA form, the CDR3 reads TGTGCCAGCAGCTTCGGCCACGAGCAGTACTTC.

Concerning this clonotype itself: With a much larger clone just one base away, this may be a read error. CDR3 protein: CSASQRSTDTQCF. The CDR3 DNA reads TGCAGTGCTAGCCAACGAAGCACAGATACGCAGTGTTTT. The chain recombines TRBV20-1 with TRBJ2-3; D remains unclear. Germline-derived CDR1 and CDR2 are DFQATT and SNEGSKA (reference sequence). CDR3 size: 13 residues.

In this sample, this clonotype turned up many times. The J gene is TRBJ2-1, the V gene TRBV28; 10 bases are a match to TRBD2. After removal of 8 bases from V and 3 bases from J, the junction contained 1 base not matched to a gene. CDR1 MDHEN and CDR2 SYDVKM come from the germline V gene. The CDR3 runs 13 residues. CDR3 loop: CASGTSDYNEQFF. CDR3 in DNA: TGTGCCAGCGGGACTAGCGACTACAATGAGCAGTTCTTC. Together with reference TRBV28 and TRBJ2-1, the CDR3 gives the full variable domain: DVKVTQSSRYLVKRTGEKVFLECVQDMDHENMFWYRQDPGLGLRLIYFSYDVKMKEKGDIPEGYSVSREKKERFSLILESASTNQTSMYLCASGTSDYNEQFFGPGTRLTVL.

This clonotype was seen ten or more times. V is TRBV15 and J is TRBJ2-5, with 7 positions matching TRBD2. The CDR3 is 15 residues long. Germline values: CDR1 LNHNV, CDR2 YYDKDF (reference sequence). Trimming at V came to 0 bases and at J to 5 bases, leaving 6 bases not matched to a gene. CDR3 sequence reads: CATSRDLGGTETQYF. In DNA form, the CDR3 reads TGTGCCACCAGCAGAGATTTGGGGGGGACGGAGACCCAGTACTTC.

This clonotype was picked up many times. The chain combines TRBV20-1 with TRBJ2-3; TRBD2 aligns across 8 bases. CDR1 and CDR2 (germline): DFQATT, SNEGSKA (reference sequence). The V and J ends lost 6 bases and 1 base, in that order; junction bases with no gene match: 12. This CDR3 has 16 residues. The CDR3 here is CSAENSGTSGTDTQYF. Here the CDR3 DNA reads TGCAGTGCAGAGAACTCCGGGACTAGTGGCACAGATACGCAGTATTTT.

This clonotype was counted at least ten times. The chain combines TRBV20-1 with TRBJ2-1; 12 nucleotides match TRBD2. V shed 4 bases, J shed 8 bases, and the junction held 9 bases outside the gene matches. Germline V gene sequence: CDR1 DFQATT, CDR2 SNEGSKA (reference sequence). The CDR3 loop spans 15 amino acids. CDR3 nucleotide sequence: TGCAGTGCTAAACTAGCGGGAGGCCGCGGACATGAGCAGTTCTTC. It is translated as CSAKLAGGRGHEQFF.

As to this clonotype: The conserved phenylalanine or tryptophan is not found at the CDR3 terminus, so this likely reflects a read error. This chain joins TRBV25-1 and TRBJ2-3, with TRBD2 matching 9 bases. V dropped 2 bases and J dropped 6; count of bases not matched to a gene: 9. The CDR3 is 16 amino acids. CDR1 MGHDK and CDR2 SYGVNS come from the germline V gene. The CDR3 loop is CASSERVAGVRDTQYL. CDR3 sequence (DNA): TGTGCCAGCAGTGAACGGGTAGCGGGAGTACGGGATACGCAGTATCTT.

This clonotype was seen at least ten times. The chain uses TRBV5-1 and TRBJ2-1; 12 nucleotides align to TRBD2. This CDR3 region has 20 residues. V dropped 0 bases and J dropped 2; count of bases not matched to a gene: 12. Per the germline V gene, CDR1 is SGHRS and CDR2 is YFSETQ. The CDR3 DNA follows: TGCGCCAGCAGCTTGGTAGCCCAGGGACTAGCGGGCGCCGCCTACAATGAGCAGTTCTTC. Encoded protein: CASSLVAQGLAGAAYNEQFF. The variable domain in full, with the rest retrieved from reference TRBV5-1 and TRBJ2-1, is KAGVTQTPRYLIKTRGQQVTLSCSPISGHRSVSWYQQTPGQGLQFLFEYFSETQRNKGNFPGRFSGRQFSNSRSEMNVSTLELGDSALYLCASSLVAQGLAGAAYNEQFFGPGTRLTVL.

This clonotype was seen ten or more times. CDR3 loop: CASSSPEGSYEQYF. CDR3 coding DNA: TGTGCCAGCAGTTCCCCCGAGGGCTCCTACGAGCAGTACTTC. V and J are TRBV12-3 or TRBV12-4 and TRBJ2-7; TRBD2 is a possible D gene (5 bases). The CDR3 is 14 residues long. Trimming took off 4 bases at V and 0 bases at J, with 10 bases between the two ends.

This clonotype was seen a handful of times. The junction shows a germline mismatch at one end, possibly a read error. This chain joins TRBV20-1 and TRBJ2-1; D not resolved. Germline V gene sequence: CDR1 DFQATT, CDR2 SNEGSKA (reference sequence). The CDR3 loop spans 13 amino acids. CDR3 sequence reads: CSASERPYNGQFF. For the CDR3, the DNA is TGCAGTGCTAGTGAGCGCCCATACAATGGGCAGTTCTTC.

The sample holds many counts of this clonotype. V and J are TRBV5-1 and TRBJ2-3; 7 bases are shared with TRBD1. V lost 0 bases to trimming and J lost 3 bases; unmatched junction nucleotides: 4. This CDR3 contains 15 residues. The germline CDR1 and CDR2 sequences are SGHRS and YFSETQ. The CDR3: CASSLDRGGTDTQYF. In DNA, the CDR3 is TGCGCCAGCAGCTTGGACAGGGGCGGAACAGATACGCAGTATTTT.

This clonotype showed up many times. The rearrangement links TRBV28 to TRBJ2-5, with D perhaps TRBD2 (5 bases). Trimming removed 1 base from V and 2 bases from J, with 8 bases in between. Germline-derived CDR1 and CDR2 are MDHEN and SYDVKM. The length of the CDR3 is 14 residues. CDR3 protein: CASSLSPGQETQYF. CDR3 DNA: TGTGCCAGCAGTTTATCACCGGGACAAGAGACCCAGTACTTC. Variable domain in full (rest from reference TRBV28 and TRBJ2-5): DVKVTQSSRYLVKRTGEKVFLECVQDMDHENMFWYRQDPGLGLRLIYFSYDVKMKEKGDIPEGYSVSREKKERFSLILESASTNQTSMYLCASSLSPGQETQYFGPGTRLLVL.

The sample holds many counts of this clonotype. This sequence joins TRBV5-1 and TRBJ2-2; TRBD2 matches 8 bases. The length of the CDR3 is 15 residues. Germline V lookup: CDR1 SGHRS, CDR2 YFSETQ. V lost 6 bases to trimming and J lost 4 bases; unmatched junction nucleotides: 8. The CDR3 sequence is CASIPGLGTTGELFF. The CDR3 DNA reads as TGCGCCAGCATTCCGGGACTAGGTACCACCGGGGAGCTGTTTTTT.

Turning to this clonotype: A read error may explain this, as a much larger clone is one base away. The chain links TRBV10-3 to TRBJ2-6; perhaps D is TRBD1 or TRBD2 (5 bases each). Looked up from germline, CDR1 is ENHRY and CDR2 is SYGVKD. The CDR3 consists of 16 residues. Between the trimmed V and J ends, which lost 4 bases and 0 bases, there was a span of 10 bases. CDR3 sequence (DNA): TGTGCCATCAGTGTTGCAGGGACCTCTGGGGCCAACGTCCTGACTTTC. It specifies CAISVAGTSGANVLTF.

The sample holds many counts of this clonotype. The chain combines TRBV5-1 with TRBJ2-3, with 9 bases matching TRBD2. Germline CDR1 is SGHRS and CDR2 is YFSETQ. CDR3 length: 16 residues. Germline trimming cut 0 bases from V and 3 bases from J; bases unmatched to any gene: 5. The CDR3 DNA follows: TGCGCCAGCAGCTTGGGACTAGCGGCCCGAACAGATACGCAGTATTTT. Encoded protein: CASSLGLAARTDTQYF.

This clonotype was counted at least ten times. The V call is TRBV7-9, the J call TRBJ2-2; TRBD1 is a possible D gene (5 bases). Per germline, CDR1 SEHNR and CDR2 FQNEAQ (reference sequence). The CDR3 loop spans 14 amino acids. The V end lost 5 bases, the J end lost 6 bases, and 13 bases lay between the germline ends. The CDR3: CASSRLRAPGELFF. CDR3 DNA sequence: TGTGCCAGCAGCCGTCTCAGGGCGCCCGGGGAGCTGTTTTTT.

In this sample, this clonotype turned up a few times. The chain couples TRBV3-1 to TRBJ2-5, with TRBD1 matching over 9 bases. Losses at the gene ends were 1 base for V and 2 bases for J; bases not matched to a gene: 2. Germline loops: CDR1 LGHDT, CDR2 YNNKEL (reference sequence). This CDR3 has 15 residues. The CDR3 DNA follows: TGTGCCAGCAGCCAAGGGACAGGGGCACAAGAGACCCAGTACTTC. Its translation is CASSQGTGAQETQYF.

This clonotype was recorded at least ten times. This chain joins TRBV27 and TRBJ1-1, with a tentative D call TRBD1 (5 bases). Germline V gene lookup returns CDR1 MNHEY and CDR2 SMNVEV (reference sequence). This CDR3 comprises 13 residues. Trimming pared 8 bases from V and 0 bases from J, leaving 10 bases between. The CDR3 loop reads CASSRGMNTEAFF. The CDR3 coding sequence is TGTGCCAGCTCTAGGGGAATGAACACTGAAGCTTTCTTT.

There are many counts of this clonotype. The rearrangement uses TRBV5-5 and TRBJ1-1; TRBD1 matches 9 bases. CDR1 and CDR2 (germline): SGHKS, YYEKEE (reference sequence). This CDR3 comprises 15 residues. J gave up 1 base and V 0 bases, and 1 base lay outside the gene matches. CDR3 sequence: CASSLGGQGNTEAFF. The CDR3 DNA reads as TGTGCCAGCAGCTTGGGGGGACAGGGGAACACTGAAGCTTTCTTT.

At least ten counts were recorded for this clonotype. This chain connects TRBV9 to TRBJ1-3; 7 nucleotides line up with TRBD1. This CDR3 spans 17 amino acids. Germline V gives CDR1 SGDLS, CDR2 YYNGEE. V lost 3 bases to trimming and J lost 4 bases; unmatched junction nucleotides: 13. The CDR3 reads CASSAEQGYIPGNTIYF. The CDR3, as DNA: TGTGCCAGCAGCGCAGAACAGGGGTACATTCCCGGAAACACCATATATTTT.

This clonotype was counted at least ten times. The chain employs TRBV30 and TRBJ2-7; D not resolved. This CDR3 region has 15 residues. V was trimmed by 1 base and J by 0 bases, leaving 13 bases between them. Germline V gene lookup returns CDR1 GTSNPN and CDR2 SVGIG (reference sequence). The CDR3 DNA reads as TGTGCCTGGAGTGATAGGAACAGAGCCTCCTACGAGCAGTACTTC. Translating it yields CAWSDRNRASYEQYF. Based on the CDR3 plus reference TRBV30 and TRBJ2-7, the full variable domain is SQTIHQWPATLVQPVGSPLSLECTVEGTSNPNLYWYRQAAGRGLQLLFYSVGIGQISSEVPQNLSASRPQDRQFILSSKKLLLSDSGFYLCAWSDRNRASYEQYFGPGTRLTVT.

This chain links TRBV5-5 with TRBJ1-1, with 7 bases lining up with TRBD1. This CDR3 contains 14 residues. The germline gives CDR1 SGHKS, CDR2 YYEKEE (reference sequence). V gave up 0 bases and J gave up 4 bases; unmatched junction bases: 3. The CDR3 DNA is TGTGCCAGCAGCTTGGGAGGGGGCGTCACTGAAGCTTTCTTT. Its translation is CASSLGGGVTEAFF.

For this clonotype: One base away lies a much larger clone, so this may be a sequencing read error. The chain uses TRBV12-3 or TRBV12-4 and TRBJ2-5, with D perhaps TRBD1 or TRBD2 (5 bases each). This CDR3 is 12 amino acids long. The CDR3 is CASMGSAGTQHF. CDR3 sequence (DNA): TGTGCCAGCATGGGCTCCGCCGGGACCCAGCACTTC.

There are many counts of this clonotype. The V gene is TRBV19, the J gene TRBJ1-6; no clear D gene. V was cut by 3 bases and J by 7 bases, with 7 bases left in between. CDR3 size: 13 residues. The V gene's germline CDR1 is LNHDA and CDR2 SQIVND (reference sequence). The CDR3 loop is CASSINRNSPLHF. The CDR3 DNA sequence: TGTGCCAGTAGTATCAACAGAAATTCACCCCTCCACTTT.

This clonotype was counted a few times. The CDR3 DNA is TGTGCCAGCAGCGGAGTAGTAGCAGATACGCAGTATTTT. The encoded protein is CASSGVVADTQYF. This sequence joins TRBV5-4 and TRBJ2-3; the D is unclear. The V end lost 4 bases, the J end lost 4 bases, and 10 bases lay between the germline ends. Germline values: CDR1 SGHNT, CDR2 YYREEE (reference sequence). The CDR3 extends over 13 amino acids.

This clonotype was seen ten or more times. The CDR3 loop is CASGPSAGANSTEAFF. CDR3 bases: TGTGCTAGTGGCCCTTCGGCAGGGGCCAATAGCACTGAAGCTTTCTTT. The chain couples TRBV12-5 to TRBJ1-1; perhaps TRBD1 as D (6 bases). Germline loops: CDR1 LGHNT, CDR2 FRNRAP. The CDR3 spans 16 residues. V dropped 6 bases and J dropped 4 bases, with 21 bases sitting between them. The full variable domain, rest sourced from reference TRBV12-5 and TRBJ1-1, is DARVTQTPRHKVTEMGQEVTMRCQPILGHNTVFWYRQTMMQGLELLAYFRNRAPLDDSGMPKDRFSAEMPDATLATLKIQPSEPRDSAVYFCASGPSAGANSTEAFFGQGTRLTVV.

Comments on this clonotype: A read error is possible here, since a much larger clone lies one base away. The J gene is TRBJ2-2, the V gene TRBV7-9, with no clear D. CDR3 length: 19 residues. CDR1 SEHNR and CDR2 FQNEAQ come from the germline V gene (reference sequence). CDR3 nucleotides: TGTGCCGGCAGCTCCACAGAACCCTCACCAAAGCGTGACACCGGGGAGCTGTTTTTT. This translates into CAGSSTEPSPKRDTGELFF.

Concerning this clonotype: Just one base apart from a much larger clone, this may be a read error. This rearrangement joins TRBV6-6 to TRBJ2-7; D not certain. Germline CDR1 and CDR2: MNHNY and SVGAGI (reference sequence). Trimming pared 2 bases from V and 0 bases from J, leaving 8 bases between. The CDR3 has 14 amino acids. The CDR3 sequence is CASSYRASSYEQYF. In DNA form, the CDR3 reads TGTGCCAGCAGTTACAGGGCGAGCTCCTACGAGCAGTACTTC.

About this clonotype: One end of the junction varies from germline; a read error may be responsible. This chain joins TRBV7-2 and TRBJ2-7; 7 nucleotides align to TRBD1. This CDR3 spans 14 amino acids. Germline CDR1 SGHTA, CDR2 FQGNSA. The CDR3 coding sequence is TGTGCCAGCAGCTCGTCGACAGGGAACTACGAGCGGTACTTC. Amino acid sequence: CASSSSTGNYERYF.

In this sample, this clonotype turned up many times. This chain joins TRBV29-1 and TRBJ2-7, with 10 bases matching TRBD1. V was clipped by 3 bases and J by 2 bases; unmatched bases: 1. This CDR3 has 13 amino acids. Per the germline V gene, CDR1 is SQVTM and CDR2 is ANQGSEA. CDR3 sequence: CSVEGTGAYEQYF. CDR3 coding DNA: TGCAGCGTTGAGGGGACAGGGGCCTACGAGCAGTACTTC.

The chain couples TRBV5-1 to TRBJ2-1; 9 bases line up with TRBD1. The V gene end was trimmed by 1 base and the J gene end by 4 bases; junction bases not matched to a gene: 9. This CDR3 comprises 17 residues. Per germline, CDR1 SGHRS and CDR2 YFSETQ. This CDR3 reads CASSLSPGQGLYNEQFF. Written as DNA, the CDR3 is TGCGCCAGCAGCTTGAGCCCGGGACAGGGCCTTTACAATGAGCAGTTCTTC.